In its sample, the clone carrying this TCR beta chain was seen many times. The data belong to a study of response to subunit inactivated influenza vaccine. The V gene's germline CDR1 is LGHDT and CDR2 YNNKEL (reference sequence). J lost 3 bases, V lost 6 bases, and 5 bases had no gene match. The CDR3 sequence is 15 residues long. In TCRdb, the RT-PCR reads were re-called with MiXCR into one record per CDR3 protein. Of about 520,000 distinct CDR3 sequences listed, more than 7% are singletons. This sequence was found in a man between 50 and 75 years old who received an inactivated influenza vaccine. V and J are TRBV3-1 and TRBJ2-7; 13 bases fit TRBD2. The sequencing used PBMCs from blood, collected roughly 24 months after vaccination. CDR3 sequence reads: CASSERLAGGYEQYF. As DNA, the CDR3 is TGTGCCAGCAGTGAAAGACTAGCGGGAGGCTACGAGCAGTACTTC.